This TCR beta chain was found in a study of blood T cell repertoires in COVID-19. Study-level background: The cDNA or gDNA used as material had been derived from T cells, B-cell-depleted T cells, or PBMCs.

The length of the CDR3 is 13 residues. Germline-derived CDR1 and CDR2 are SGHVS and FQNEAQ. V shed 1 base and J shed 12 bases, with 13 bases lying between them. Under the authors' procedure: Amplified reference gene primers provided the basis for estimating nucleated cell counts. TCRdb's copy holds only in-frame clones and misses some; the assay was immunoSEQ multiplex PCR. That table furnishes V, J and clone size, whereas the DNA furnished D and trimming. Of 250,000 to 350,000 clones in the sample, about 86% were seen once. The Seattle patients, enrolled during active infection, were followed longitudinally.

This TCR was sampled from a person between 65 and 79 years old with COVID-19, enrolled during active disease. The sample taken for sequencing was peripheral blood. The chain uses TRBV7-8 and TRBJ2-4, with D perhaps matching TRBD2 (5 bases). CDR3 amino acids: CASSLDSGISQYF. The CDR3 DNA follows: TGTGCCAGCAGCTTAGATTCGGGAATAAGTCAGTACTTC.